What follows are 28 T cell receptor beta chains derived from one specimen sequenced in a study of T cell responses to AZD1222 COVID-19 vaccine. Libraries were prepared by immunoSEQ multiplex PCR; TCRdb keeps only in-frame clonotypes and omits some of them. The sample includes around 120,000 clones, approximately 82% of them seen just once. The sequences come from peripheral blood, collected 28 days after the second AZD1222 dose. Receptors originate from an adult who received the AZD1222 COVID-19 vaccine.

About this clone: Other nucleotide sequences from this sample produce the same CDR3. The chain joins TRBV6-5 to TRBJ1-2; TRBD1 might be the D (5 bases). Between the trimmed V and J ends, which lost 2 bases and 7 bases, there was a span of 8 bases. Germline CDR1 MNHEY, CDR2 SVGAGI. The CDR3 totals 12 residues. CDR3 nucleotide sequence: TGTGCCAGCAGTTACGGGGGGGGTGGCTACACCTTC. Encoded protein: CASSYGGGGYTF.

The chain couples TRBV12-3 or TRBV12-4 to TRBJ2-3; D possibly matches TRBD1 or TRBD2 (5 bases each). V lost 1 base, J lost 12 bases, and 14 bases lay in between. The CDR3 contains 13 residues. Written as DNA, the CDR3 is TGTGCCAGCAGTTTAGGAGTTGAGGGACCCCAGTATTTT. Translating it yields CASSLGVEGPQYF.

The V call is TRBV18, the J call TRBJ1-5, with a weak D call TRBD1 (6 bases). This CDR3 is 14 amino acids long. The germline V and J ends were trimmed by 4 bases and 1 base, with 8 bases remaining between them. Germline V gene data show CDR1 as KGHSH and CDR2 as LQKENI. The CDR3 here is CASSRGASNQPQHF. CDR3 coding DNA: TGTGCCAGCTCACGGGGGGCCAGCAATCAGCCCCAGCATTTT.

The chain combines TRBV10-1 with TRBJ2-3; 13 bases are a match to TRBD2. The germline V gene has CDR1 WNHNN and CDR2 SYGVQD (reference sequence). The ends lost 7 bases at V and 2 bases at J; junction bases unmatched: 6. The CDR3 length is 16 residues. The CDR3 reads CASKEGTSGVTDTQYF. Written as DNA, the CDR3 is TGCGCCAGCAAAGAAGGGACTAGCGGGGTCACAGATACGCAGTATTTT.

The chain's CDR3 is CASSDGGAKSNEQFF. The DNA for the CDR3 is TGCGCCAGCAGTGACGGGGGGGCAAAGAGTAATGAGCAGTTCTTC. J is TRBJ2-1 and V is TRBV10-2; the match to TRBD2 covers 8 bases. The CDR3 loop spans 15 amino acids. After removal of 3 bases from V and 7 bases from J, the junction contained 8 bases not matched to a gene. The germline V gene encodes CDR1 WSHSY and CDR2 SAAADI.

The chain carries TRBV29-1 and TRBJ1-1, with 11 bases that match TRBD1. V was clipped by 6 bases and J by 6 bases; unmatched bases: 15. Germline V CDR1 and CDR2: SQVTM, ANQGSEA. This CDR3 spans 16 amino acids. The CDR3 sequence: CSVRHGQGAIGAEAFF. The CDR3 DNA is TGCAGCGTCAGACACGGACAGGGGGCCATTGGAGCTGAAGCTTTCTTT.

The rearrangement uses TRBV27 and TRBJ2-3; TRBD1 or TRBD2 may be the D gene (6 bases each). Trimming shortened V by 4 bases and J by 5 bases, and 13 bases separated the two germline ends. Germline V gene sequence: CDR1 MNHEY, CDR2 SMNVEV (reference sequence). This CDR3 spans 14 amino acids. CDR3 sequence: CASSSRGPEDTQYF. CDR3 nucleotides: TGTGCCAGCAGTTCCCGGGGGCCCGAAGATACGCAGTATTTT.

The chain employs TRBV6-5 and TRBJ2-7, with D unclear. V was pared by 4 bases and J by 5 bases, with 9 bases between. CDR1 MNHEY and CDR2 SVGAGI come from the germline V gene. CDR3 size: 12 residues. In DNA, the CDR3 is TGTGCCAGCAGTTTTAACCCAAACGAGCAGTACTTC. This gives the protein CASSFNPNEQYF.

This rearrangement joins TRBV2 to TRBJ1-5; 7 bases map to TRBD1. Per the germline V gene, CDR1 is SNHLY and CDR2 is FYNNEI. The V and J ends lost 8 bases and 0 bases, in that order; junction bases with no gene match: 7. The CDR3 has 15 residues. DNA for the CDR3: TGTGCCAGCCTAACCGGGACAGATAGCAATCAGCCCCAGCATTTT. This translates into CASLTGTDSNQPQHF.

This clone was detected once. The chain uses TRBV4-3 and TRBJ1-6; D is unresolved. V shed 2 bases and J shed 7 bases, with 15 bases lying between them. The CDR3 has 16 amino acids. The germline V gene encodes CDR1 LGHNA and CDR2 YSLEER. The CDR3, as DNA: TGCGCCAGCAGCCAAAGTTACGTATCGGGAAATTCACCCCTCCACTTT. Amino acid sequence: CASSQSYVSGNSPLHF.

The CDR3 loop reads CASSSVDSPLHF. CDR3 nucleotide sequence: TGTGCCAGCAGTTCCGTGGACTCACCCCTCCACTTT. The chain links TRBV6-5 to TRBJ1-6, with no clear D. CDR1 and CDR2 from the germline V gene are MNHEY and SVGAGI. The ends were cut back, 4 bases at V and 10 bases at J, with 8 bases in the middle. This CDR3 spans 12 amino acids.

J is TRBJ1-2 and V is TRBV4-1, with 8 bases matching TRBD1. J was trimmed by 4 bases and V by 4 bases; bases with no gene match: 5. CDR1 is MGHRA and CDR2 is YSYEKL in the germline V gene. The CDR3 has 14 amino acids. The CDR3 DNA follows: TGCGCCAGCAGCCCGCCGACAGGGGCCTATGGCTACACCTTC. This translates into CASSPPTGAYGYTF.

This chain joins TRBV5-1 and TRBJ2-7; possibly TRBD2 for D (6 bases). With 8 bases removed from V and 5 bases from J, the gap between germline ends came to 11 bases. CDR1 is SGHRS and CDR2 is YFSETQ in the germline V gene. The CDR3 totals 11 residues. The CDR3 coding sequence is TGCGCCAGTGGGGGGTTCCACGAGCAGTACTTC. This sequence encodes CASGGFHEQYF.

J is TRBJ2-5 and V is TRBV19, with 8 nucleotides matching TRBD2. Germline trimming cut 5 bases from V and 1 base from J; bases unmatched to any gene: 3. Germline V lookup: CDR1 LNHDA, CDR2 SQIVND (reference sequence). The CDR3 is 14 amino acids. The CDR3 loop reads CASSLLAAQETQYF. The CDR3 coding sequence is TGTGCCAGTAGTCTACTAGCGGCCCAAGAGACCCAGTACTTC. Full variable domain (missing parts from reference TRBV19 and TRBJ2-5): DGGITQSPKYLFRKEGQNVTLSCEQNLNHDAMYWYRQDPGQGLRLIYYSQIVNDFQKGDIAEGYSVSREKKESFPLTVTSAQKNPTAFYLCASSLLAAQETQYFGPGTRLLVL.

This chain joins TRBV11-2 and TRBJ1-3; unclear D gene. CDR3 length equals 14 residues. Trimming removed 4 bases from V and 5 bases from J, with 12 bases in between. The germline gives CDR1 SGHAT, CDR2 FQNNGV. In DNA, the CDR3 is TGTGCCAGCAGCTCCCGGGTTGGAAGAAACACCATATATTTT. Amino acids: CASSSRVGRNTIYF. The variable domain in full, with the rest retrieved from reference TRBV11-2 and TRBJ1-3, is EAGVAQSPRYKIIEKRQSVAFWCNPISGHATLYWYQQILGQGPKLLIQFQNNGVVDDSQLPKDRFSAERLKGVDSTLKIQPAKLEDSAVYLCASSSRVGRNTIYFGEGSWLTVV.

This chain links TRBV2 with TRBJ2-3; D gene uncertain. Deletions cut 3 bases from V and 0 bases from J, with 7 bases between. This CDR3 spans 14 amino acids. Germline V gene lookup returns CDR1 SNHLY and CDR2 FYNNEI. CDR3 in amino acids: CASSDTVSTDTQYF. In DNA form, the CDR3 reads TGTGCCAGCAGTGATACAGTCAGCACAGATACGCAGTATTTT.

In its sample, this clone was seen a few times. The chain joins TRBV9 to TRBJ2-3; TRBD1 agrees at 7 bases. In germline, CDR1 is SGDLS, CDR2 YYNGEE. Germline trimming cut 3 bases from V and 4 bases from J; bases unmatched to any gene: 5. The CDR3 is 14 residues long. CDR3 DNA sequence: TGTGCCAGCAGCGACCCAACAGGGGCAGATACGCAGTATTTT. Translating it yields CASSDPTGADTQYF.

J is TRBJ1-1 and V is TRBV5-7, with D unclear. TRBV5-7 is an open reading frame whose function is uncertain. The CDR3 totals 14 residues. Deletions cut 4 bases from V and 1 base from J, with 11 bases between. This CDR3 is CASSLRRGNTEAFF. The CDR3 DNA sequence: TGTGCCAGCAGCCTCCGACGGGGGAACACTGAAGCTTTCTTT.

The chain recombines TRBV7-2 with TRBJ2-6; TRBD1 agrees at 7 bases. CDR3 length: 18 amino acids. The junction had 9 bases not matched to a gene; V was cut back by 1 base and J by 3 bases. Germline V gene sequence: CDR1 SGHTA, CDR2 FQGNSA. The CDR3 nucleotides read TGTGCCAGCAGCTTAGTTGGGGACAGCCTTTTTGGGGCCAACGTCCTGACTTTC. It encodes CASSLVGDSLFGANVLTF.

This clone was seen a few times. The rearrangement uses TRBV7-2 and TRBJ2-2; 9 bases align to TRBD1. This CDR3 is built from 16 residues. V was pared by 1 base and J by 6 bases, with 6 bases of the junction left unmatched. The germline V gene has CDR1 SGHTA and CDR2 FQGNSA. The CDR3 loop reads CASSLGSTGGAGELFF. The CDR3 DNA sequence: TGTGCCAGCAGCTTAGGATCGACAGGGGGGGCCGGGGAGCTGTTTTTT.

A few counts support this clone. The chain has TRBV18 and TRBJ1-3; tentative D call: TRBD1 (5 bases). This CDR3 contains 15 residues. Trimming took 4 bases from V and 2 from J, leaving 12 bases between them. The V gene's germline CDR1 is KGHSH and CDR2 LQKENI. This CDR3 is CASSLTRDAGNTIYF. The CDR3 DNA sequence: TGTGCCAGCTCACTTACCCGGGACGCTGGAAACACCATATATTTT.

The genes are TRBV6-5 and TRBJ1-6; D ambiguous. The germline CDR1 and CDR2 sequences are MNHEY and SVGAGI. Trimming removed 0 bases at V and 8 bases at J, with 8 bases between. The CDR3 contains 14 residues. The CDR3, as DNA: TGTGCCAGCAGTTACTCTCGGGAGTATTCACCCCTCCACTTT. This sequence encodes CASSYSREYSPLHF.

The genes are TRBV7-9 and TRBJ1-1; TRBD1 is a possible D gene (5 bases). V gave up 6 bases and J gave up 1 base, with 12 bases separating them. CDR1 SEHNR and CDR2 FQNEAQ come from the germline V gene (reference sequence). The length of the CDR3 is 14 residues. DNA for the CDR3: TGTGCCAGCAGTCCATCCCAGGGGAACACTGAAGCTTTCTTT. Protein product: CASSPSQGNTEAFF.

The V gene is TRBV18, the J gene TRBJ2-3; 8 nucleotides agree with TRBD1. There are 18 residues in the CDR3. V gave up 3 bases and J gave up 3 bases; unmatched junction bases: 14. Germline V gene sequence: CDR1 KGHSH, CDR2 LQKENI. CDR3 loop: CASSPKPGGGGPTDTQYF. DNA of the CDR3: TGTGCCAGCTCACCCAAACCAGGGGGCGGAGGGCCTACAGATACGCAGTATTTT.

The chain has TRBV28 and TRBJ1-2; D ambiguous. Trimming stripped 4 bases from V and 6 bases from J, with 6 bases between. CDR1 and CDR2 (germline): MDHEN, SYDVKM. The CDR3 sequence is 11 residues long. The CDR3 sequence: CASSSSDGYTF. The DNA for the CDR3 is TGTGCCAGCAGTTCGAGCGATGGCTACACCTTC.

The V call is TRBV4-1, the J call TRBJ1-2; the D gene is possibly TRBD1 (5 bases). Germline-derived CDR1 and CDR2 are MGHRA and YSYEKL. The CDR3 runs to 14 residues. V was trimmed by 1 base and J by 4 bases, leaving 10 bases between them. CDR3: CASSQVGARYGYTF. The CDR3 DNA reads as TGCGCCAGCAGCCAAGTCGGGGCACGCTATGGCTACACCTTC.

The chain has TRBV28 and TRBJ2-1; D tentatively fits TRBD1 or TRBD2 (6 bases each). The CDR3 spans 14 residues. CDR1 MDHEN and CDR2 SYDVKM come from the germline V gene. V was pared by 9 bases and J by 0 bases, with 12 bases between. The CDR3 nucleotides are TGTGCCAGTAGGGGGGTGAGCTCCTACAATGAGCAGTTCTTC. Translated: CASRGVSSYNEQFF.

The chain joins TRBV9 to TRBJ2-5, with 12 bases lining up with TRBD2. Germline CDR1 reads SGDLS; CDR2 reads YYNGEE. CDR3 length: 16 residues. V lost 4 bases to trimming and J lost 2 bases; unmatched junction nucleotides: 6. CDR3 amino acids: CASSRAGTSGQETQYF. The DNA of the CDR3 is TGTGCCAGCAGCCGCGCCGGGACTAGCGGGCAAGAGACCCAGTACTTC.